Detailed here is one TCR beta chain. Its target is unknown. This entry belongs to a study of T cell responses to AZD1222 COVID-19 vaccine. Whole-study findings and limits: At baseline, seropositivity was found in only 6 or 7 AZD1222 recipients. The study found vaccine-associated CD4 TCRs spanning spike, dominant at 160-218 and 743-854.

Profiled with immunoSEQ multiplex PCR; TCRdb holds only in-frame clones, not every one. The sample consists of 75,000 to 100,000 clones, about 88% of them appearing once. Sample: peripheral blood, taken on day 0 of AZD1222 vaccination. The source of this sequence is an adult in good health.

CDR3 nucleotides: TGTGCCAGCAGTGGGCACACTGAAGCTTTCTTT. The encoded protein is CASSGHTEAFF. This chain joins TRBV2 and TRBJ1-1; D remains ambiguous. Trimming pared 4 bases from V and 3 bases from J, leaving 3 bases between. The CDR3 length is 11 residues. The germline CDR1 and CDR2 sequences are SNHLY and FYNNEI.